Listed here are 30 T cell receptor beta chains from one sample, sequenced in a study of control samples from healthy donors and cancer patients. Assay: immunoSEQ multiplex PCR; the TCRdb copy retains only in-frame clones and omits some. The profile covers 25,000 to 35,000 clones, with 94% appearing a single time and 5% to 8% taken by the ten largest. Material: blood. The origin of the receptors is a man aged 60 to 69 in good health.

In this sample, this clone turned up once. The chain is built from TRBV7-2 and TRBJ1-1, with D tentatively TRBD1 (6 bases). The CDR3 extends over 13 amino acids. Germline values: CDR1 SGHTA, CDR2 FQGNSA. V was trimmed by 6 bases and J by 4 bases, leaving 12 bases between them. CDR3 sequence: CASRQGGATEAFF. The CDR3, as DNA: TGTGCCAGCAGACAAGGGGGGGCCACTGAAGCTTTCTTT.

The V call is TRBV11-2, the J call TRBJ2-3, with 7 bases aligning to TRBD2. The CDR3 is made up of 14 amino acids. The V segment lost 3 bases and the J segment 4 bases; nucleotides outside the gene matches: 4. From germline, CDR1 is SGHAT and CDR2 FQNNGV. The CDR3 spells CASSLKAGADTQYF. The DNA of the CDR3 is TGTGCCAGCAGCTTGAAGGCGGGGGCAGATACGCAGTATTTT.

V gene TRBV5-4 combines with J gene TRBJ2-7; 13 nucleotides line up with TRBD2. In germline, CDR1 is SGHNT, CDR2 YYREEE (reference sequence). This CDR3 has 17 residues. After removal of 0 bases from V and 2 bases from J, the junction contained 5 bases not matched to a gene. The DNA of the CDR3 is TGTGCCAGCAGCTTGGGGACTAGCGGGGGCCCTCCCTACGAGCAGTACTTC. It specifies CASSLGTSGGPPYEQYF.

The chain combines TRBV11-2 with TRBJ1-3; 8 nucleotides agree with TRBD1. The germline V gene encodes CDR1 SGHAT and CDR2 FQNNGV. The junction had 3 bases not matched to a gene; V was cut back by 3 bases and J by 2 bases. There are 15 residues in the CDR3. The CDR3 loop is CASSLRTGPGNTIYF. Written as DNA, the CDR3 is TGTGCCAGCAGCTTGAGGACAGGGCCTGGAAACACCATATATTTT.

The CDR3 sequence: CATSARQGAQEEKLFF. In nucleotides, the CDR3 is TGTGCCACCAGCGCTAGACAGGGGGCGCAGGAGGAAAAACTGTTTTTT. This sequence joins TRBV15 and TRBJ1-4, with TRBD1 matching over 10 bases. This CDR3 comprises 16 residues. The V gene's germline CDR1 is LNHNV and CDR2 YYDKDF (reference sequence). J was trimmed by 8 bases and V by 5 bases; bases with no gene match: 11. Complete variable domain (other parts from reference TRBV15 and TRBJ1-4): DAMVIQNPRYQVTQFGKPVTLSCSQTLNHNVMYWYQQKSSQAPKLLFHYYDKDFNNEADTPDNFQSRRPNTSFCFLDIRSPGLGDTAMYLCATSARQGAQEEKLFFGSGTQLSVL.

The rearrangement uses TRBV28 and TRBJ1-2; D not resolved. Germline V gene lookup returns CDR1 MDHEN and CDR2 SYDVKM. This CDR3 region has 14 residues. V lost 6 bases, J lost 5 bases, and 16 bases lay in between. CDR3 nucleotide sequence: TGTGCCAGCAGCCCCCAAGTTACAGTTTATGGCTACACCTTC. Amino acids: CASSPQVTVYGYTF.

This sequence joins TRBV15 and TRBJ2-3; D not resolved. Germline assignment: CDR1 LNHNV and CDR2 YYDKDF (reference sequence). V gave up 1 base and J gave up 5 bases, with 16 bases separating them. The CDR3 has 16 amino acids. The chain's CDR3 is CATSRGRNLGEDTQYF. The CDR3 DNA is TGTGCCACCAGCAGAGGGCGGAACTTAGGAGAAGATACGCAGTATTTT. Supplemented by reference TRBV15 and TRBJ2-3, the full variable domain reads DAMVIQNPRYQVTQFGKPVTLSCSQTLNHNVMYWYQQKSSQAPKLLFHYYDKDFNNEADTPDNFQSRRPNTSFCFLDIRSPGLGDTAMYLCATSRGRNLGEDTQYFGPGTRLTVL.

The chain is built from TRBV10-3 and TRBJ1-6, with a tentative D call TRBD1 (6 bases). The CDR3 sequence is 13 residues long. Germline V gives CDR1 ENHRY, CDR2 SYGVKD. Trimming removed 9 bases from V and 10 bases from J, with 16 bases in between. The CDR3, as DNA: TGTGCCATACAGGGCAGGGAGGAATCACCCCTCCACTTT. Its protein product is CAIQGREESPLHF.

The rearrangement links TRBV7-2 to TRBJ1-2; TRBD1 might be the D (6 bases). Germline values: CDR1 SGHTA, CDR2 FQGNSA. Trimming removed 7 bases at V and 2 bases at J, with 14 bases between. The CDR3 totals 14 residues. CDR3 amino acids: CASTQGLQNYGYTF. CDR3 bases: TGTGCCAGCACCCAGGGGCTACAAAACTATGGCTACACCTTC. Looking up the rest from reference TRBV7-2 and TRBJ1-2 gives the full variable domain: GAGVSQSPSNKVTEKGKDVELRCDPISGHTALYWYRQSLGQGLEFLIYFQGNSAPDKSGLPSDRFSAERTGGSVSTLTIQRTQQEDSAVYLCASTQGLQNYGYTFGSGTRLTVV.

The chain employs TRBV12-3 or TRBV12-4 and TRBJ2-5; TRBD1 is a possible D gene (6 bases). CDR3 length: 13 amino acids. Deletions cut 2 bases from V and 4 bases from J, with 8 bases between. The CDR3 region has the DNA TGTGCCAGCAGTTTACTCAGGGGAGAGACCCAGTACTTC. Residues: CASSLLRGETQYF.

The chain combines TRBV6-2 or TRBV6-3 with TRBJ2-3; unclear D gene. V lost 2 bases to trimming and J lost 6 bases, with 15 bases between them. The CDR3 is 15 amino acids. Germline loops: CDR1 MNHEY, CDR2 SVGEGT. For the CDR3, the DNA is TGTGCCAGCAGTTACGCCGGGCCTGAGTCCGATACGCAGTATTTT. This codes for CASSYAGPESDTQYF.

The CDR3 loop reads CASSPGLAGPPDTQYF. CDR3 DNA: TGTGCCAGCAGTCCAGGACTAGCGGGTCCCCCAGATACGCAGTATTTT. V is TRBV27 and J is TRBJ2-3, with 11 positions matching TRBD2. This CDR3 is 16 amino acids long. J gave up 4 bases and V 5 bases, and 8 bases lay outside the gene matches. Germline V gene data show CDR1 as MNHEY and CDR2 as SMNVEV (reference sequence).

This sequence joins TRBV2 and TRBJ1-4; D perhaps matches TRBD1 (5 bases). The germline V gene has CDR1 SNHLY and CDR2 FYNNEI. CDR3 length: 15 amino acids. V lost 10 bases to trimming and J lost 0 bases, with 15 bases between them. The CDR3 reads CATGGNLATNEKLFF. The CDR3, as DNA: TGTGCCACCGGGGGGAACCTTGCAACTAATGAAAAACTGTTTTTT.

The rearrangement joins TRBV24-1 to TRBJ1-1, with 7 bases identical to TRBD1. CDR1 KGHDR and CDR2 SFDVKD come from the germline V gene. J gave up 5 bases and V 9 bases, and 14 bases lay outside the gene matches. The CDR3 is made up of 15 amino acids. The CDR3 is CATSMTGTSETEAFF. CDR3 DNA sequence: TGTGCCACCTCCATGACAGGGACATCCGAAACTGAAGCTTTCTTT.

The chain has TRBV6-2 or TRBV6-3 and TRBJ2-4, with TRBD2 matching 10 bases. This CDR3 region has 21 residues. V lost 0 bases, J lost 8 bases, and 22 bases stayed unmatched. CDR1 is MNHEY and CDR2 is SVGEGT in the germline V gene. This chain's CDR3 is CASSYSGAGLAGALGFDIQYF. In nucleotides, the CDR3 is TGTGCCAGCAGTTACTCGGGCGCCGGTCTAGCGGGGGCCCTTGGGTTCGACATTCAGTACTTC.

This chain uses TRBV19 with TRBJ2-6; 9 positions agree with TRBD1. The CDR3 consists of 19 residues. V trimming: 6 bases; J trimming: 3 bases; junction bases outside the gene matches: 15. The germline V gene has CDR1 LNHDA and CDR2 SQIVND (reference sequence). In DNA, the CDR3 is TGTGCCAGTAGCCCAAAACCGGGACAGGGCGGGTATGGGGCCAACGTCCTGACTTTC. Translated, it gives CASSPKPGQGGYGANVLTF.

The chain links TRBV5-1 to TRBJ1-1, with D possibly being TRBD1 (5 bases). V was clipped by 3 bases and J by 2 bases, with 11 bases between them. Germline V gives CDR1 SGHRS, CDR2 YFSETQ. The CDR3 extends over 14 amino acids. CDR3 DNA: TGCGCCAGCAGCTCCGGGACCGCCAACACTGAAGCTTTCTTT. Amino acid sequence: CASSSGTANTEAFF.

This sequence joins TRBV6-6 and TRBJ1-6, with D possibly being TRBD1 (5 bases). CDR1 MNHNY and CDR2 SVGAGI come from the germline V gene (reference sequence). The V and J ends lost 4 bases and 5 bases respectively, with 9 bases between them. The CDR3 totals 14 residues. The CDR3 sequence is CASSWGEDNSPLHF. In DNA form, the CDR3 reads TGTGCCAGCAGTTGGGGCGAGGATAATTCACCCCTCCACTTT.

The J gene is TRBJ1-2, the V gene TRBV27, with D possibly being TRBD1 (6 bases). CDR1 is MNHEY and CDR2 is SMNVEV in the germline V gene (reference sequence). The V and J ends lost 6 bases and 2 bases respectively, with 19 bases between them. The CDR3 extends over 16 amino acids. CDR3 nucleotide sequence: TGTGCCAGCAGCCGCGGGGGACAATCGCTAAACTATGGCTACACCTTC. Its translation: CASSRGGQSLNYGYTF.

The chain joins TRBV18 to TRBJ1-6, with 7 bases lining up with TRBD1. The CDR3 is 16 residues long. The ends lost 3 bases at V and 8 bases at J; junction bases unmatched: 10. The germline gives CDR1 KGHSH, CDR2 LQKENI. Here the CDR3 DNA reads TGTGCCAGCTCACCTCGACAGGGCGGAGGTGATTCACCCCTCCACTTT. It yields the protein CASSPRQGGGDSPLHF.

The gene calls are TRBV6-5 and TRBJ1-6; D call uncertain. The CDR3 contains 16 residues. Germline V lookup: CDR1 MNHEY, CDR2 SVGAGI. Deletions cut 4 bases from V and 0 bases from J, with 10 bases between. DNA for the CDR3: TGTGCCAGCAGTTTCGACAAGAGCTCCTATAATTCACCCCTCCACTTT. It codes for CASSFDKSSYNSPLHF.

The chain combines TRBV5-1 with TRBJ1-2; D remains ambiguous. The CDR3 is 14 residues long. V was shortened by 4 bases and J by 10 bases, with 20 bases between the two germline ends. Germline V gene lookup returns CDR1 SGHRS and CDR2 YFSETQ. The CDR3 reads CASSAAGQRAVYTF. Here the CDR3 DNA reads TGCGCCAGCAGCGCGGCAGGCCAAAGGGCTGTCTACACCTTC. Together with reference TRBV5-1 and TRBJ1-2, the CDR3 gives the full variable domain: KAGVTQTPRYLIKTRGQQVTLSCSPISGHRSVSWYQQTPGQGLQFLFEYFSETQRNKGNFPGRFSGRQFSNSRSEMNVSTLELGDSALYLCASSAAGQRAVYTFGSGTRLTVV.

This clone was detected only once. The CDR3: CASSPLGGQSNQPQHF. CDR3 bases: TGTGCCAGTAGTCCTCTAGGTGGACAGAGCAATCAGCCCCAGCATTTT. The chain carries TRBV19 and TRBJ1-5; D perhaps matches TRBD1 (6 bases). The length of the CDR3 is 16 residues. The V end was cut by 5 bases, the J end by 1 base, with 15 bases between. The germline CDR1 and CDR2 sequences are LNHDA and SQIVND (reference sequence). Supplemented by reference TRBV19 and TRBJ1-5, the full variable domain reads DGGITQSPKYLFRKEGQNVTLSCEQNLNHDAMYWYRQDPGQGLRLIYYSQIVNDFQKGDIAEGYSVSREKKESFPLTVTSAQKNPTAFYLCASSPLGGQSNQPQHFGDGTRLSIL.

This clone was seen once. V usage is TRBV5-1 and J usage is TRBJ2-5; D may match TRBD1 or TRBD2 (5 bases each). This CDR3 has 13 amino acids. Germline V gives CDR1 SGHRS, CDR2 YFSETQ. V was trimmed by 4 bases and J by 4 bases, leaving 11 bases between them. The CDR3: CASSRGRGETQYF. The CDR3 nucleotides read TGCGCCAGCAGCAGGGGACGAGGAGAGACCCAGTACTTC.

The rearrangement links TRBV7-9 to TRBJ1-2; D perhaps matches TRBD1 (6 bases). Trimming cost V 7 bases and J 8 bases, with 11 bases left between them. Germline V lookup: CDR1 SEHNR, CDR2 FQNEAQ (reference sequence). The CDR3 runs to 11 residues. The CDR3 DNA reads as TGTGCCAGCACCATTGGGGGCGGCTACACCTTC. The encoded protein is CASTIGGGYTF.

This chain links TRBV4-1 with TRBJ1-2, with 7 bases matching TRBD1. The CDR3 loop spans 14 amino acids. The germline V gene encodes CDR1 MGHRA and CDR2 YSYEKL. J was trimmed by 8 bases and V by 4 bases; bases with no gene match: 10. The CDR3 spells CASSLQPGGRGYTF. For the CDR3, the DNA is TGCGCCAGCAGCCTTCAGCCAGGGGGAAGGGGCTACACCTTC.

V is TRBV5-1 and J is TRBJ2-5; TRBD2 might be the D (6 bases). V dropped 1 base and J dropped 4 bases, with 11 bases sitting between them. The CDR3 consists of 14 residues. Germline CDR1 SGHRS, CDR2 YFSETQ. The CDR3 nucleotides read TGCGCCAGCAGCTTGCTGGGGGGTGGAGAGACCCAGTACTTC. Protein product: CASSLLGGGETQYF.

Only one count was recorded for this clone. This chain uses TRBV28 with TRBJ1-1; TRBD1 agrees at 8 bases. V gave up 3 bases and J gave up 5 bases; unmatched junction bases: 11. Germline-derived CDR1 and CDR2 are MDHEN and SYDVKM. There are 16 residues in the CDR3. CDR3 amino acids: CASSFRPGGPVTEAFF. CDR3 coding DNA: TGTGCCAGCAGTTTCAGGCCAGGGGGCCCCGTGACTGAAGCTTTCTTT.

The rearrangement uses TRBV10-3 and TRBJ1-3; D is undetermined. Germline CDR1 ENHRY, CDR2 SYGVKD. CDR3 length: 16 residues. Trimming removed 0 bases from V and 0 bases from J, with 9 bases in between. The CDR3 DNA sequence: TGTGCCATCAGTGAGTCGTCTTCGCGCTCTGGAAACACCATATATTTT. Amino acids: CAISESSSRSGNTIYF.

The chain carries TRBV27 and TRBJ1-1; TRBD1 matches at 10 bases. Germline V lookup: CDR1 MNHEY, CDR2 SMNVEV (reference sequence). Germline trimming cut 5 bases from V and 5 bases from J; bases unmatched to any gene: 8. The CDR3 totals 15 residues. This CDR3 is CASSTTGGWGTEAFF. In DNA form, the CDR3 reads TGTGCCAGCAGTACGACAGGGGGCTGGGGGACTGAAGCTTTCTTT.